The 26 T cell receptor beta chains given below trace back to one sample, sequenced in a study of response to subunit inactivated influenza vaccine. From the RT-PCR reads, TCRdb called clonotypes with MiXCR, one entry per CDR3 protein. The table has roughly 500,000 distinct CDR3 sequences, approximately 15% seen once. Specimen: CD4+ T cells sorted from PBMCs, collected about 24 months after vaccination. Receptor source: a man aged 45 to 75 who received an inactivated influenza vaccine.

This clonotype was picked up a small number of times. The chain joins TRBV19 to TRBJ1-2, with D maybe TRBD1 (5 bases). Germline loops: CDR1 LNHDA, CDR2 SQIVND (reference sequence). The CDR3 loop spans 12 amino acids. Trimming removed 10 bases at V and 4 bases at J, with 13 bases between. CDR3 DNA: TGTGCCACCAATGACAGAACCTATGGCTACACCTTC. Residues: CATNDRTYGYTF.

J is TRBJ2-7 and V is TRBV29-1, with TRBD2 identical over 8 bases. V lost 1 base to trimming and J lost 12 bases; unmatched junction nucleotides: 11. Germline V CDR1 and CDR2: SQVTM, ANQGSEA. The CDR3 spans 13 residues. Here the CDR3 DNA reads TGCAGCGTTGAAGCTTTCAGCGGGAGCGGCGTGTACTTC. This codes for CSVEAFSGSGVYF.

Only one count was recorded for this clonotype. V usage is TRBV10-3 and J usage is TRBJ2-1; 8 bases align to TRBD2. This CDR3 is built from 13 residues. The V and J ends lost 6 bases and 9 bases, in that order; junction bases with no gene match: 7. CDR1 and CDR2 from the germline V gene are ENHRY and SYGVKD. The CDR3, as DNA: TGTGCCATCAGCGGGGGGGCGGCTCTTGAGCAGTTCTTC. Protein product: CAISGGAALEQFF.

The table lists this clonotype with a few counts. The V and J genes are TRBV24-1 and TRBJ1-1; 9 bases match TRBD1. Unmatched junction bases numbered 10, after V lost 3 bases and J lost 12 bases. CDR3 length: 14 amino acids. Germline CDR1 KGHDR, CDR2 SFDVKD. CDR3 bases: TGTGCCACCAGTGATCGAGCCGGGACAGGGAGGACTTTCTTT. Protein product: CATSDRAGTGRTFF.

This clonotype occurred a few times. The rearrangement uses TRBV18 and TRBJ2-6, with 11 bases identical to TRBD1. Germline lookup yields CDR1 KGHSH and CDR2 LQKENI. V shed 3 bases and J 0 bases; nucleotides not matched to a gene: 7. The CDR3 has 19 residues. For the CDR3, the DNA is TGTGCCAGCTCACCGGGGACAGGGGGTCGCGGCTCTGGGGCCAACGTCCTGACTTTC. Translated, it gives CASSPGTGGRGSGANVLTF.

The rearrangement links TRBV3-1 to TRBJ2-5; 14 bases align to TRBD2. Trimming removed 4 bases from V and 2 bases from J; junction bases left unmatched: 3. The CDR3 contains 16 residues. Germline lookup yields CDR1 LGHDT and CDR2 YNNKEL (reference sequence). This CDR3 is CASSRTSGGPQETQYF. The CDR3 DNA reads TGTGCCAGCAGCCGGACTAGCGGGGGGCCGCAAGAGACCCAGTACTTC.

This clonotype was picked up many times. J is TRBJ1-3 and V is TRBV28; 8 bases agree with TRBD1. Trimming at V came to 1 base and at J to 1 base, leaving 9 bases not matched to a gene. The V gene's germline CDR1 is MDHEN and CDR2 SYDVKM. The CDR3 length is 18 residues. The CDR3 nucleotides are TGTGCCAGCAGTTTATCGGGGACAGGAGCGGTTTCTGGAAACACCATATATTTT. This translates into CASSLSGTGAVSGNTIYF.

This chain links TRBV28 with TRBJ1-2; D may be TRBD1 (5 bases). The CDR3 length is 11 residues. V shed 5 bases and J shed 7 bases, with 8 bases lying between them. Germline values: CDR1 MDHEN, CDR2 SYDVKM. CDR3 protein: CASSLDIGYTF. The CDR3 nucleotides read TGTGCCAGCAGTCTGGACATTGGCTACACCTTC.

Only a few counts were recorded for this clonotype. The V and J genes are TRBV19 and TRBJ1-2; 8 bases align to TRBD1. Germline V CDR1 and CDR2: LNHDA, SQIVND (reference sequence). This CDR3 has 14 residues. The J segment lost 8 bases and the V segment lost 5 bases, leaving 10 bases of the junction unmatched. The CDR3 region has the DNA TGTGCCAGTAGTCCTACAGGGGGATCTGGAGGCTACACCTTC. Its translation: CASSPTGGSGGYTF.

This clonotype has ten or more counts. The chain employs TRBV27 and TRBJ1-2, with 10 bases identical to TRBD1. V dropped 6 bases and J dropped 5; count of bases not matched to a gene: 9. The CDR3 runs 15 residues. Looked up from germline, CDR1 is MNHEY and CDR2 is SMNVEV (reference sequence). The chain's CDR3 is CASSLIGTGEYGYTF. In DNA, the CDR3 is TGTGCCAGCAGCCTTATTGGGACAGGGGAGTATGGCTACACCTTC.

This chain joins TRBV6-1 and TRBJ2-7; the D is unclear. This CDR3 is 13 amino acids long. Germline loops: CDR1 MNHNS, CDR2 SASEGT. Trimming pared 4 bases from V and 4 bases from J, leaving 11 bases between. This CDR3 is CASSARVRYEQYF. The CDR3 DNA reads TGTGCCAGCAGTGCTAGGGTTAGGTACGAGCAGTACTTC.

In its sample, this clonotype was seen a few times. This chain uses TRBV5-1 with TRBJ2-3, with 13 bases fitting TRBD2. CDR1 is SGHRS, CDR2 YFSETQ, per germline. The CDR3 runs to 16 residues. With V trimmed by 3 bases and J by 5 bases, 6 bases remained unmatched. CDR3 residues: CASSSGTSGIGDTQYF. The CDR3 nucleotides read TGCGCCAGCAGCTCCGGGACTAGCGGGATTGGAGATACGCAGTATTTT.

V is TRBV5-1 and J is TRBJ2-7; D remains ambiguous. With 4 bases removed from V and 2 bases from J, the gap between germline ends came to 13 bases. Germline CDR1 is SGHRS and CDR2 is YFSETQ. This CDR3 comprises 14 residues. CDR3 DNA: TGCGCCAGCAGCACGGACGGCCCGACCTACGAGCAGTACTTC. It is translated as CASSTDGPTYEQYF. The complete variable domain, with remaining parts taken from reference TRBV5-1 and TRBJ2-7, reads KAGVTQTPRYLIKTRGQQVTLSCSPISGHRSVSWYQQTPGQGLQFLFEYFSETQRNKGNFPGRFSGRQFSNSRSEMNVSTLELGDSALYLCASSTDGPTYEQYFGPGTRLTVT.

In this sample, this clonotype turned up many times. The CDR3 DNA sequence: TGCGCCAGCACCCCAAAAGGACCCCCAAACTATGGCTACACCTTC. It yields the protein CASTPKGPPNYGYTF. The chain combines TRBV5-1 with TRBJ1-2; the D is unclear. Germline CDR1 SGHRS, CDR2 YFSETQ. The CDR3 runs 15 residues. V lost 6 bases and J lost 2, with 17 bases in between.

V gene TRBV3-1 combines with J gene TRBJ2-1; D call uncertain. Trimming stripped 1 base from V and 12 bases from J, with 7 bases between. Germline values: CDR1 LGHDT, CDR2 YNNKEL (reference sequence). CDR3 length: 11 amino acids. CDR3 residues: CASSQGPGQFF. In DNA form, the CDR3 reads TGTGCCAGCAGCCAAGGGCCAGGGCAGTTCTTC.

This clonotype showed up many times. At one end, the junction sequence differs from germline, possibly due to a read error. V and J are TRBV5-1 and TRBJ2-1, with 10 positions matching TRBD2. The CDR3 length is 15 residues. CDR1 and CDR2 from the germline V gene are SGHRS and YFSETQ. The CDR3: CASSLLAGGYNEQFF. The CDR3 DNA sequence: TGTGCCAGCAGCTTATTAGCGGGAGGTTACAATGAGCAGTTCTTC.

The chain combines TRBV6-1 with TRBJ2-3; D is undetermined. The CDR3 is 16 residues long. Trimming took 6 bases from V and 2 from J, leaving 18 bases between them. CDR1 and CDR2 from the germline V gene are MNHNS and SASEGT. This chain's CDR3 is CASRLSSGGYTDTQYF. The CDR3 DNA is TGTGCCAGCAGGCTTAGCTCGGGCGGCTACACAGATACGCAGTATTTT.

This clonotype was seen many times. The chain uses TRBV10-3 and TRBJ2-5; the D gene is possibly TRBD1 (6 bases). The CDR3 is 14 residues long. Germline values: CDR1 ENHRY, CDR2 SYGVKD. Between the trimmed V and J ends, which lost 2 bases and 2 bases, there was a span of 9 bases. CDR3 residues: CAISEPGQQETQYF. The DNA of the CDR3 is TGTGCCATCAGTGAGCCTGGACAGCAAGAGACCCAGTACTTC.

This clonotype was observed a few times. The V call is TRBV5-1, the J call TRBJ2-7; TRBD2 might be the D (5 bases). Per the germline V gene, CDR1 is SGHRS and CDR2 is YFSETQ. This CDR3 is 14 amino acids long. The germline V and J ends were trimmed by 4 bases and 9 bases, with 20 bases remaining between them. CDR3 amino acids: CASSPFPEARGQYF. The DNA for the CDR3 is TGCGCCAGCAGCCCCTTCCCGGAGGCCCGAGGGCAGTACTTC.

The table lists this clonotype with many counts. The CDR3 loop reads CASSASTDTQYF. As DNA, the CDR3 is TGTGCCAGCTCCGCTAGCACAGATACGCAGTATTTT. The chain recombines TRBV6-1 with TRBJ2-3; D is undetermined. Germline V lookup: CDR1 MNHNS, CDR2 SASEGT. V lost 8 bases and J lost 0, with 6 bases in between. The CDR3 has 12 residues.

The genes are TRBV19 and TRBJ2-2; D unclear. V was cut by 6 bases and J by 4 bases, with 15 bases left in between. This CDR3 has 15 amino acids. The germline gives CDR1 LNHDA, CDR2 SQIVND (reference sequence). The DNA for the CDR3 is TGTGCCAGTAGCCCTGACGGAGTTGGCACCGGGGAGCTGTTTTTT. This encodes CASSPDGVGTGELFF.

This clonotype was counted many times. The chain recombines TRBV3-1 with TRBJ1-1; unclear D gene. V lost 5 bases to trimming and J lost 8 bases, with 9 bases between them. The CDR3 covers 11 residues. Germline V lookup: CDR1 LGHDT, CDR2 YNNKEL (reference sequence). DNA for the CDR3: TGTGCCAGCAGCGGATCGACAGAAGCTTTCTTT. Amino acid sequence: CASSGSTEAFF.

CDR3 amino acids: CASSFGTSASTDTQYF. In DNA, the CDR3 is TGTGCCAGCAGCTTCGGGACTAGCGCAAGCACAGATACGCAGTATTTT. This sequence joins TRBV7-8 and TRBJ2-3; 10 bases are shared with TRBD2. This CDR3 has 16 residues. V shed 3 bases, J shed 0 bases, and the junction held 3 bases outside the gene matches. Germline CDR1 and CDR2: SGHVS and FQNEAQ.

This clonotype showed up just once. The junction differs from germline at one of its ends, possibly a read error. V and J are TRBV18 and TRBJ1-2; D ambiguous. Germline-derived CDR1 and CDR2 are KGHSH and LQKENI. The CDR3 totals 15 residues. The chain's CDR3 is CASSPESKGYYAYTF. CDR3 in DNA: TGTGCCAGCTCACCGGAAAGTAAGGGCTACTATGCCTACACCTTC.

This clonotype has a count of ten or more. The chain has TRBV11-2 and TRBJ2-3, with a possible D match to TRBD1 (5 bases). CDR1 and CDR2 from the germline V gene are SGHAT and FQNNGV. V was cut by 4 bases and J by 6 bases, with 17 bases left in between. The CDR3 is 15 amino acids. CDR3 bases: TGTGCCAGCAGCTCTGGGCAGGGCCTCTTTGATACGCAGTATTTT. It codes for CASSSGQGLFDTQYF.

This clonotype has at least ten counts. The rearrangement joins TRBV3-1 to TRBJ1-3; D perhaps matches TRBD1 (5 bases). V dropped 0 bases and J dropped 0 bases, with 12 bases sitting between them. Germline CDR1 reads LGHDT; CDR2 reads YNNKEL (reference sequence). This CDR3 spans 17 amino acids. CDR3 region: CASSQDIDRDSGNTIYF. CDR3 DNA sequence: TGTGCCAGCAGCCAAGACATCGACAGAGACTCTGGAAACACCATATATTTT.